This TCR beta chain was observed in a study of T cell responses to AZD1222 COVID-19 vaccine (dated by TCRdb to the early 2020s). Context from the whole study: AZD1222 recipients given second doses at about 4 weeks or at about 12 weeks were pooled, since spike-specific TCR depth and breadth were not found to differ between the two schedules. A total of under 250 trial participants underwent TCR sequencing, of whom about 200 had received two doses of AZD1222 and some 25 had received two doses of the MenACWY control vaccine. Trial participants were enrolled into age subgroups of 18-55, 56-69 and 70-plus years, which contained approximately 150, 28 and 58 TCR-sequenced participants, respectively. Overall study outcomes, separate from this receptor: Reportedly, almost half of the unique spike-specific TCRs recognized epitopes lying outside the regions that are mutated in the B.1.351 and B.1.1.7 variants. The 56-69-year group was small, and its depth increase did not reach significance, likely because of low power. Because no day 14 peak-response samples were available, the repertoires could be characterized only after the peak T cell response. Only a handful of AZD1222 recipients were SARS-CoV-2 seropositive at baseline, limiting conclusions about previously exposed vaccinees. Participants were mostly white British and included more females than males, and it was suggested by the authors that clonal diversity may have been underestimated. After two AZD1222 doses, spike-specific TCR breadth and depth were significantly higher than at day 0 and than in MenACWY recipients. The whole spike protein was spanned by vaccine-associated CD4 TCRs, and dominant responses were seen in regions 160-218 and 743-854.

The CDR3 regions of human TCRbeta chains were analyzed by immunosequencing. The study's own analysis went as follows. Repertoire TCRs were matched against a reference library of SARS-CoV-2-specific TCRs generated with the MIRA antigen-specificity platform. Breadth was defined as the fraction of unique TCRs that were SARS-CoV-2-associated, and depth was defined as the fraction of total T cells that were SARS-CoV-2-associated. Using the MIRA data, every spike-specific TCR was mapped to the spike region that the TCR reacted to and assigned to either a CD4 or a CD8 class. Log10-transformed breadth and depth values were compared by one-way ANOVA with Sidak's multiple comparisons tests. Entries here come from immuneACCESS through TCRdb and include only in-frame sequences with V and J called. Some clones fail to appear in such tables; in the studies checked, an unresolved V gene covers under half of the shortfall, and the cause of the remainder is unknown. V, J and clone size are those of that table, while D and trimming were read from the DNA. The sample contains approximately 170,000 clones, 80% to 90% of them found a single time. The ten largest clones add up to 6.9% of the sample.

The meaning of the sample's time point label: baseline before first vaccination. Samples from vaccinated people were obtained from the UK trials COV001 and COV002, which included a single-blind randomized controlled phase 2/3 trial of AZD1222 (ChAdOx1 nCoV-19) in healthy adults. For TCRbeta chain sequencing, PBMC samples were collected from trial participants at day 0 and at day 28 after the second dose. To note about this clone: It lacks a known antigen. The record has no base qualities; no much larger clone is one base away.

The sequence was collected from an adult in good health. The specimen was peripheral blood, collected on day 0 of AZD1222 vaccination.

The nucleotide sequence reads as follows: TGTGCCAGCTCGCAGGACCGGGACCCTCGACGTGACACTGAAGCTTTCTTT. It codes for CASSQDRDPRRDTEAFF. The rearranged chain carries TRBV2 and TRBJ1-1; the D region possibly corresponds to TRBD1 (5 bases align). Trimming removed 8 bases from V and 3 bases from J, leaving 25 bases between the germline ends. CDR1 and CDR2 are read off the germline V gene as SNHLY and FYNNEI. The CDR3 starts with the cysteine, ends with the phenylalanine, and has 17 residues. Of the read, only the CDR3 DNA is kept; its 51 bases are in frame from base 1.